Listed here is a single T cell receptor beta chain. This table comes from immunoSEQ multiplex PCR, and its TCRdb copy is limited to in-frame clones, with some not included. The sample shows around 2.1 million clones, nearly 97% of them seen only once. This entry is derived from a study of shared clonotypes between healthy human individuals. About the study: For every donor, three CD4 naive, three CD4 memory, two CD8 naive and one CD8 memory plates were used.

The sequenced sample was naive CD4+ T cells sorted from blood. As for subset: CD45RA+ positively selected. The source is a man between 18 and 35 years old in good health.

In nucleotides, the CDR3 is TGTGCCACCATCCGCGCAGATACGCAGTATTTT. As protein: CATIRADTQYF. The rearrangement joins TRBV25-1 to TRBJ2-3, with no clear D. This CDR3 spans 11 amino acids. Germline lookup yields CDR1 MGHDK and CDR2 SYGVNS. Trimming stripped 10 bases from V and 4 bases from J, with 9 bases between.